A selection of T cell receptor beta chains follows, all from one sample in a study of cytomegalovirus exposure and HLA in healthy donors. Here immunoSEQ multiplex PCR was the method, and the copy in TCRdb shows in-frame clones only, minus some. The sample yields 100,000 to 150,000 clones, around 78% seen once. The sequenced sample was PBMCs. The receptors stem from a man in his forties or fifties in good health and CMV-seronegative. Each CDR3 is given with its conserved first and last residue. Fields, in order: J gene, V gene, CDR3 protein.

TRBJ2-3,TRBV7-9,CASSPSADTQYF
TRBJ2-7,TRBV28,CASSLLGALGFYEQYF
.,TRBV25-1,CASSGLTGTGRDEQYF
TRBJ1-1,TRBV6-6,CASSSWEGEAFF
TRBJ2-2,TRBV7-2,CASSQQGAVNTGELFF
TRBJ1-1,TRBV7-2,CASSWSSYGLEAFF
.,TRBV7-2,CASSLVSASYEQYF
TRBJ1-1,TRBV6-5,CASTPPGVPTEAFF
TRBJ2-1,TRBV7-7,CASSFIRSDSPQFF
TRBJ1-2,TRBV7-9,CASGSTRTGRNYGYTF
TRBJ2-1,TRBV27,CASSFAGATSYNEQFF
TRBJ1-2,TRBV7-2,CASRRDWGYTF
TRBJ1-3,TRBV6-5,CASSQQGQPRNTIYF
TRBJ1-1,TRBV11-2,CASSVAIMNTEAFF
TRBJ1-2,TRBV15,CATSIPPGNTTGFNYGYTF
TRBJ1-2,TRBV10-3,CAISETRTSGDGYTF
TRBJ1-6,TRBV4-2,CASSTGTGNSPLHF
TRBJ1-1,TRBV2,CASSSTTGGGTEAFF
TRBJ2-1,TRBV7-8,CASSRTRYNEQFF
TRBJ1-3,TRBV7-9,CASSQTRGGNTIYF
TRBJ1-6,TRBV7-8,CASSLDGQGNSPLHF
TRBJ2-7,TRBV11-2,CASSLGGGPNYEQYF
TRBJ2-3,TRBV7-3,CASSSGTSGGSVTTDTQYF
TRBJ1-1,TRBV12-5,CASGLEERGAFF
TRBJ1-1,TRBV7-2,CASSQRVGTEAFF
TRBJ2-5,TRBV2,CASERDREETQYF
TRBJ2-1,TRBV5-1,CASSSGDSKNEQFF
TRBJ1-3,TRBV7-8,CASSPGTGGISGNTIYF
TRBJ2-1,TRBV7-6,CASSLQGDEQFF
TRBJ2-1,TRBV14,CASSQVPRVWEQFF
TRBJ2-5,TRBV6-5,CASSYSPGVGETQYF
TRBJ1-2,TRBV7-9,CASSLGAMTVDGYTF
TRBJ1-3,TRBV10-3,CAISPSGEAGNTIYF
TRBJ1-6,TRBV7-2,CASSRQMLLALHF
TRBJ1-2,TRBV6-5,CASSPRPGSTGSYTF
TRBJ1-2,TRBV19,CASTEQDYGYTF
TRBJ1-2,TRBV18,CASSPYRQGNYGYTF
TRBJ2-7,TRBV19,CASSMASGGPLSYEQYF
TRBJ1-1,TRBV5-1,CASSLDGQPNTEAFF
TRBJ2-3,TRBV5-4,CASSFPGQGYTDTQYF
TRBJ2-7,TRBV7-9,CSSTPRGQLTSYEQYF
TRBJ2-7,TRBV27,CASSKQRGATWYEQYF
TRBJ1-2,TRBV29-1,CSVDRTADSYGYTF
TRBJ2-1,TRBV11-3,CASSQGLADYNEQFF
TRBJ2-5,TRBV7-9,CASSLSGRGSSETQYF
TRBJ2-3,TRBV7-2,CASSPNRGTDTQYF
TRBJ1-5,TRBV4-1,CASSQMGQGRQPQHF
TRBJ1-1,TRBV19,CASSIGGDTEAFF